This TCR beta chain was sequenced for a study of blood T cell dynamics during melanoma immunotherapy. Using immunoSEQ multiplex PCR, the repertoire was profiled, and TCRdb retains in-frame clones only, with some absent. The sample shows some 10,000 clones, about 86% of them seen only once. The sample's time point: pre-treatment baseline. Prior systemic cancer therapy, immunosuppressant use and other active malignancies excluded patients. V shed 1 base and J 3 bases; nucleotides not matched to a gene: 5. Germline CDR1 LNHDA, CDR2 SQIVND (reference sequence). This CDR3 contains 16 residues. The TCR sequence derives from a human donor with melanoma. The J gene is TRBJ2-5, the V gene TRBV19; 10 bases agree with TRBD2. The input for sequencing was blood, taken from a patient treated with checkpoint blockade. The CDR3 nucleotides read TGTGCCAGTAGTATAGGGGGAGCGGGGGGGAAAGAGACCCAGTACTTC. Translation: CASSIGGAGGKETQYF.